This T cell receptor (beta chain) was profiled in a study of cytomegalovirus exposure and HLA in healthy donors. Overall study results and limits: Reported results showed that the classifier diagnosed cytomegalovirus status with high specificity and sensitivity. Common viral pathogens (according to a later analysis) appeared linked to several of the most significant clusters.

Primers included in the PCR were 60 Vbeta and 13 Jbeta primers. TCRdb's table, derived via immunoSEQ multiplex PCR, lists solely in-frame clones and lacks some. The sample has roughly 140,000 clones; 70% to 85% are singletons. The CDR3 sequence is 15 residues long. V was clipped by 6 bases and J by 10 bases; unmatched bases: 13. Germline assignment: CDR1 MNHNS and CDR2 SASEGT. About this clone itself: Its antigen remains unknown.

The chain links TRBV6-1 to TRBJ2-1, with 9 nucleotides matching TRBD1. The source is a man aged 40-49 years in good health and CMV-seropositive. The sample consisted of PBMCs. Here the CDR3 reads CASRALDRGVGEQFF. In DNA form, the CDR3 reads TGTGCCAGCAGAGCCCTGGACAGGGGAGTAGGGGAGCAGTTCTTC.